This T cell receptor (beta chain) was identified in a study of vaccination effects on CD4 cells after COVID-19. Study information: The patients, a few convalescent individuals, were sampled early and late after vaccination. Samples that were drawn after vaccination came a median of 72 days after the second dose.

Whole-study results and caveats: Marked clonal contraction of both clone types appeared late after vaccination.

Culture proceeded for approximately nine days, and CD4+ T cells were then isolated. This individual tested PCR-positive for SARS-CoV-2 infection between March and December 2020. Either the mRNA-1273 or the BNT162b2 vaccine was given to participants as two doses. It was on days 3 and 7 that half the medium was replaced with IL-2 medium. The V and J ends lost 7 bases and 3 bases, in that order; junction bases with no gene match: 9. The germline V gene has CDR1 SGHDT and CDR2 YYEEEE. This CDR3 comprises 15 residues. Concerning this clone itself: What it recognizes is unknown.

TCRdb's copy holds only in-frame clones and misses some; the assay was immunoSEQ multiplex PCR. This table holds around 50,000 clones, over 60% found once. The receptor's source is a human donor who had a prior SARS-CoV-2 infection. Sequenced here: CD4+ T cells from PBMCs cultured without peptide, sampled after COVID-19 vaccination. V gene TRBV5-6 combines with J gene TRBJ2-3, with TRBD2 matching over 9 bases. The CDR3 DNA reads TGTGCCAGCGGGGCAGGACTAGCGAGAACAGATACGCAGTATTTT. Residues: CASGAGLARTDTQYF.